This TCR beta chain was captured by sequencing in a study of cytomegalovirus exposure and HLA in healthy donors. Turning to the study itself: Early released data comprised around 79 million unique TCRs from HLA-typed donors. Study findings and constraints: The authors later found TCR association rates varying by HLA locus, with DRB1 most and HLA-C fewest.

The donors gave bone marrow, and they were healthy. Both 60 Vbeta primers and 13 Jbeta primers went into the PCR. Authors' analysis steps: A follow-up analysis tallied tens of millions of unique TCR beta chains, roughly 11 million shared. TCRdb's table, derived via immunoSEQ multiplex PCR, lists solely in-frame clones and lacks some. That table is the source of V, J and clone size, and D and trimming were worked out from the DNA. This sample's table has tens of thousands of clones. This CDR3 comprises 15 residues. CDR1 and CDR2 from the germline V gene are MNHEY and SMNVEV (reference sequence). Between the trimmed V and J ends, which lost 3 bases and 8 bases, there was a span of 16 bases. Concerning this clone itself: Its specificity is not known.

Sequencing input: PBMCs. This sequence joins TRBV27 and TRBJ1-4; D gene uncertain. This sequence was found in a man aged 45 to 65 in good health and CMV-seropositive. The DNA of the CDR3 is TGTGCCAGCAGTTTTCGGCGGCAGTTGCGGGAAAAACTGTTTTTT. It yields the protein CASSFRRQLREKLFF.